The 7 T cell receptor beta chains given below trace back to one sample, sequenced in a study of T cells in Graves' hyperthyroidism and ophthalmopathy. Researchers amplified the TCR beta CDR3 regions from RNA transcripts. During a first-round RT-PCR of the TCR CDR3, the HTBI primer set was used. TCRdb re-called the multiplex PCR reads through MiXCR, storing one row per CDR3 protein. This table holds around 190,000 distinct CDR3 sequences, roughly 17% found once. What was sequenced was blood. These receptors came from a woman aged 45-65 years with Graves' hyperthyroidism.

This clonotype turned up a few times. Its ends do not fully match the called genes, so a read error is possible. V gene TRBV5-6 combines with J gene TRBJ1-4; no definite D call. The germline gives CDR1 SGHDT, CDR2 YYEEEE. The CDR3 loop spans 15 amino acids. The CDR3 DNA sequence: TGTGCCGGCAGCTTTACCCCCACCGTTAATGAAAAACTGTTTTTT. Its protein product is CAGSFTPTVNEKLFF.

The sample holds a few counts of this clonotype. V and J are TRBV7-9 and TRBJ2-1; weak D call: TRBD2 (6 bases). The CDR3 has 16 residues. V dropped 4 bases and J dropped 0 bases, with 13 bases sitting between them. From germline, CDR1 is SEHNR and CDR2 FQNEAQ (reference sequence). CDR3 nucleotide sequence: TGTGCCAGCAGCTCGGCGGGACCCAGCTCCTACAATGAGCAGTTCTTC. This translates into CASSSAGPSSYNEQFF. The full variable domain, rest sourced from reference TRBV7-9 and TRBJ2-1, is DTGVSQNPRHKITKRGQNVTFRCDPISEHNRLYWYRQTLGQGPEFLTYFQNEAQLEKSRLLSDRFSAERPKGSFSTLEIQRTEQGDSAMYLCASSSAGPSSYNEQFFGPGTRLTVL.

The sample holds many counts of this clonotype. The V and J genes are TRBV6-1 and TRBJ2-1; the D is unclear. Germline values: CDR1 MNHNS, CDR2 SASEGT. The CDR3 runs to 12 residues. Trimming shortened V by 1 base and J by 6 bases, and 4 bases separated the two germline ends. Here the CDR3 reads CASSEVGNEQFF. The CDR3 bases are TGTGCCAGCAGTGAAGTCGGCAATGAGCAGTTCTTC.

This clonotype was seen more than once but under ten times. This clone may be a read error of a much larger clone one base away. The chain recombines TRBV2 with TRBJ2-3, with D perhaps matching TRBD1 (6 bases). The CDR3 extends over 12 amino acids. V was pared by 7 bases and J by 1 base, with 6 bases between. Germline V lookup: CDR1 SNHLY, CDR2 FYNNEI. CDR3 coding DNA: TGTGCCAGCAACAGGGGCACAGATACGCAGTATTTT. It translates to CASNRGTDTQYF.

There are a few counts of this clonotype. This sequence joins TRBV19 and TRBJ1-5; TRBD1 aligns across 7 bases. This CDR3 spans 19 amino acids. With 5 bases clipped from V and 3 bases from J, the junction kept 19 bases outside the gene matches. From germline, CDR1 is LNHDA and CDR2 SQIVND (reference sequence). The CDR3 spells CASSRKIDNGQAINQPQHF. In DNA form, the CDR3 reads TGTGCCAGTAGTCGAAAGATAGACAACGGACAGGCAATCAATCAGCCCCAGCATTTT. The whole variable domain, filled in from reference TRBV19 and TRBJ1-5, reads DGGITQSPKYLFRKEGQNVTLSCEQNLNHDAMYWYRQDPGQGLRLIYYSQIVNDFQKGDIAEGYSVSREKKESFPLTVTSAQKNPTAFYLCASSRKIDNGQAINQPQHFGDGTRLSIL.

This clonotype was detected a few times. This chain connects TRBV5-1 to TRBJ1-1; 7 bases line up with TRBD1. Germline loops: CDR1 SGHRS, CDR2 YFSETQ. This CDR3 comprises 13 residues. V lost 4 bases and J lost 3; bases outside the gene matches: 3. The CDR3 nucleotides read TGCGCCAGCAGCGAGACAGGGTACACTGAAGCTTTCTTT. Its protein is CASSETGYTEAFF.

This clonotype was seen many times. This sequence joins TRBV10-3 and TRBJ2-1; the match to TRBD1 covers 7 bases. This CDR3 spans 16 amino acids. V dropped 7 bases and J dropped 4; count of bases not matched to a gene: 13. Germline V CDR1 and CDR2: ENHRY, SYGVKD. The DNA for the CDR3 is TGTGCCATCACCCAGACGAAGGGGGCAGCGTACAATGAGCAGTTCTTC. This codes for CAITQTKGAAYNEQFF.